These T cell receptor beta chains were read from a single sample in a study of blood T cell repertoires in COVID-19. Assay used: immunoSEQ multiplex PCR; TCRdb lists only in-frame clones, some missing. The sample consists of under 200,000 clones, less than 90% of them appearing once. The sequenced sample was peripheral blood. The origin of the receptors is a man aged 18-30 years with active or convalescent COVID-19. CDR3s include the opening cysteine and the closing phenylalanine or tryptophan. The D gene is left open where the match is weak. Only part of the rows carry a size: once, few, many, or a class if the clone is expanded.

>TRBV5-8|once|-|TRBJ2-5
TGTGCCAGCAGCCTACACTTGGGGGCGGCCCAAGAGACCCAGTACTTC
CASSLHLGAAQETQYF
>TRBV6-4|-|TRBD2|TRBJ2-1
TGTGCCAGCAGTGACCTTTCGGGGGGGCGGTACAATGAGCAGTTCTTC
CASSDLSGGRYNEQFF
>TRBV7-2|once|TRBD2|TRBJ2-1
TGTGCCAGCAGCCCGCGACTAGCGGGGGGTTACAATGAGCAGTTCTTC
CASSPRLAGGYNEQFF
>TRBV19|-|TRBD1|TRBJ2-1
TGTGCCAGTAGTATAGGTCTGGACAGGGTATTTTTGGTGGACAATGAGCAGTTCTTC
CASSIGLDRVFLVDNEQFF
>TRBV20-1|-|-|TRBJ1-4
TGCAGTGCTAGTCACATTCAGGGGCAGGGGGAAAAACTGTTTTTT
CSASHIQGQGEKLFF
>TRBV7-6|-|-|TRBJ1-1
TGTGCCAGCAGCTTAGCCCCGGGGACTGAAGCTTTCTTT
CASSLAPGTEAFF
>TRBV28|many|TRBD1|TRBJ1-2
TGTGCCAGCAGTTTAAATGACAGGGAGAATGGCTACACCTTC
CASSLNDRENGYTF
>TRBV2|once|-|TRBJ1-5
TGTGCCAGCAAGTATGAAGGGGCATATAGCAATCAGCCCCAGCATTTT
CASKYEGAYSNQPQHF
>TRBV7-8|once|-|TRBJ1-4
TGTGCCAGCAGCTTAGCAGGGGGTGAAAAACTGTTTTTT
CASSLAGGEKLFF
>TRBV7-2|few|-|TRBJ2-6
TGTGCCAGCAGCTTAGGGGGGGCTGGGGCCAACGTCCTGACTTTC
CASSLGGAGANVLTF
>TRBV12-3/TRBV12-4|-|-|TRBJ1-3
TGTGCCAGCAGTTTTAGTGGAAACACCATATATTTT
CASSFSGNTIYF
>TRBV6-5|once|-|TRBJ1-6
TGTGCCAGCAGCCGCGACAGTGTTTCACCCCTCCACTTT
CASSRDSVSPLHF
>TRBV5-1|-|-|TRBJ1-3
TGCGCCAGCAGCCAGGCGGGAAACCCTGGAAACACCATATATTTT
CASSQAGNPGNTIYF
>TRBV7-2|-|TRBD1|TRBJ1-2
TGTGCCAGCAGCCAAAGTAACAGGGGAGGCTATGGCTACACCTTC
CASSQSNRGGYGYTF
>TRBV4-2|-|TRBD2|TRBJ2-3
TGTGCCAGCAGCCAAGTCGGTGGAGCGGGGATCACAGATACGCAGTATTTT
CASSQVGGAGITDTQYF
>TRBV7-9|-|-|TRBJ1-3
TGTGCCAGCAGCTTAGATTTCGGTTTGAACACCATATATTTT
CASSLDFGLNTIYF
>TRBV4-1|once|TRBD1|TRBJ2-7
TGCGCCAGCAGCCAATCTAGGGGGACAGGGACCCCCGTGGAGCAGTACTTC
CASSQSRGTGTPVEQYF
>TRBV7-9|-|-|TRBJ2-3
TGTGCCAGCAGCCCTAGGCGAGGCGGCACAGATACGCAGTATTTT
CASSPRRGGTDTQYF
>TRBV3-1/TRBV3-2|-|-|TRBJ2-6
TGTGCCAGCAGCGCCTGGGCTGGCAGTATCTCTGGGGCCAACGTCCTGACTTTC
CASSAWAGSISGANVLTF
>TRBV6-6|-|TRBD2|TRBJ2-5
TGTGCCAGCAGGAGGAGCGGGGGGGCCGCAGAGACCCAGTACTTC
CASRRSGGAAETQYF
>TRBV19|-|TRBD2|TRBJ2-5
TGTGCCAGTAGTACGGGACTCCGCGGGGGAGCAGAGACCCAGTACTTC
CASSTGLRGGAETQYF
>TRBV15|-|-|TRBJ1-2
TGTGCCACCAGCAGAGACGGGGGGAACTATGGCTACACCTTC
CATSRDGGNYGYTF
>TRBV7-2|-|-|TRBJ2-3
TGTGCCAGCAGCTTAATGAAGGGAGCTGATACGCAGTATTTT
CASSLMKGADTQYF
>TRBV6-1|-|-|TRBJ1-5
TGTGCCAGCAGTCACGGAAACAGGGTTCAGCCCCAGCATTTT
CASSHGNRVQPQHF
>TRBV11-3|-|TRBD2|TRBJ2-1
TGTGCCAGCAGCTTGGGACTAGCGGGGGTCTATGAGCAGTTCTTC
CASSLGLAGVYEQFF
>TRBV6-2/TRBV6-3|-|TRBD1|TRBJ2-5
TGTGCCAGCAGTTACCGTGGGACAGGAAAAGAGACCCAGTACTTC
CASSYRGTGKETQYF
>TRBV5-1|once|-|TRBJ2-7
TGCGCCAGCAGATTGGGCCTAGCTTACGAGCAGTACTTC
CASRLGLAYEQYF
>TRBV7-9|few|-|TRBJ1-5
TGTGCCAGCAGCTTAGCGCAGGGCGTCGGTAGCAATCAGCCCCAGCATTTT
CASSLAQGVGSNQPQHF
>TRBV19|few|-|TRBJ1-1
TGTGCCAGTAGTATAGATTGGAGAACTGAAGCTTTCTTT
CASSIDWRTEAFF
>TRBV18|-|-|TRBJ1-6
TGTGCCAGCTCACCACGACAGGCCAGCTCCTATAATTCACCCCTCCACTTT
CASSPRQASSYNSPLHF
>TRBV7-7|-|TRBD2|TRBJ2-1
TGTGCTAGCAGCCCCGGGACTAGCGGGAGGTACGGTGAGCAGTTCTTC
CASSPGTSGRYGEQFF
>TRBV5-1|-|-|TRBJ1-1
TGCGCCAGCAGCTTGGACGGCACTATGAACACTGAAGCTTTCTTT
CASSLDGTMNTEAFF
>TRBV12-3/TRBV12-4|-|-|TRBJ1-1
TGTGCCAGCACAGGCCGAACAACAGCTTTCTTT
CASTGRTTAFF
>TRBV5-4|-|-|TRBJ2-3
TGTGCCAGCAGCTCTGGCGGGTCTTCCACAGATACGCAGTATTTT
CASSSGGSSTDTQYF
>TRBV7-2|-|TRBD1|TRBJ2-1
TGTGCCAGCAGCCCCCCGACAGGGCTGAATGAGCAGTTCTTC
CASSPPTGLNEQFF
>TRBV11-1|few|TRBD2|TRBJ2-7
TGTGCCAGCAGCTTAGCGGGGGGGAAAACCTACGAGCAGTACTTC
CASSLAGGKTYEQYF
>TRBV15|-|TRBD2|TRBJ2-1
TGTGCCACCAGCAGAGCCCCTAGCGGGGAGCAGTTCTTC
CATSRAPSGEQFF
>TRBV27|-|TRBD1|TRBJ2-5
TGTGCCAGCAGTTTCCCGGGACAGGGGTACCAAGAGACCCAGTACTTC
CASSFPGQGYQETQYF
>TRBV5-4|-|TRBD2|TRBJ2-7
TGTGCCAGCAGCTCAAGGACTAGCGGGAGCTACGAGCAGTACTTC
CASSSRTSGSYEQYF
>TRBV18|-|TRBD1|TRBJ1-2
TGTGCCAGCTCGCTGACAGGGGGCGCGTCCGGCTACACCTTC
CASSLTGGASGYTF
>TRBV18|-|TRBD1|TRBJ1-3
TGTGCCAGCTCACCACAGACAGGGGCTGGAAACACCATATATTTT
CASSPQTGAGNTIYF